The clone carrying this TCR beta chain was found a few times. The antigen remains undetermined. Since it is a stray read in a library aimed at alpha chains, this beta chain has a size that is not meaningful. TCRdb passed the 5' RACE reads through MiXCR, listing each CDR3 protein once. Of some 3,400 distinct CDR3 sequences in the sample, about 16% were seen once. Time point in this sample: sample taken at primary tumor resection. This CDR3 contains 11 residues. V shed 1 base and J shed 11 bases, with 9 bases lying between them. The V gene's germline CDR1 is SQVTM and CDR2 ANQGSEA. This entry is derived from a study of spatial heterogeneity in lung cancer. Whole-study findings and limits: In tumors, expanded intratumoral alpha and beta TCR counts tracked mutation counts.

This chain connects TRBV29-1 to TRBJ2-1; D remains unclear. The specimen was lung tumor tissue, collected at surgery. This TCR derives from a female donor with early-stage non-small cell lung cancer. The CDR3, as DNA: TGCAGCGTTGAAGTTTTAAACAAGCAGTTCTTC. It codes for CSVEVLNKQFF.